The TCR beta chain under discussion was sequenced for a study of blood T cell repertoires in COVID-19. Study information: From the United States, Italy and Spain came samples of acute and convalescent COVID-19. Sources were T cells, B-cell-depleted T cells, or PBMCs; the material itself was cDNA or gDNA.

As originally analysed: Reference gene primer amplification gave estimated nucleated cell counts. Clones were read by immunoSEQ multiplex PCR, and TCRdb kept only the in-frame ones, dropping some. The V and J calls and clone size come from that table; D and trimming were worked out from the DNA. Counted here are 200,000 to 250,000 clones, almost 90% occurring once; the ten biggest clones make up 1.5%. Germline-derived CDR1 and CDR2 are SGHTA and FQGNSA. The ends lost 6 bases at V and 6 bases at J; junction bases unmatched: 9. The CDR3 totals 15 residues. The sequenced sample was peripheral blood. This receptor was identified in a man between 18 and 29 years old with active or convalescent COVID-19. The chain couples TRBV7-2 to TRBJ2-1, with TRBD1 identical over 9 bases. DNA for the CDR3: TGTGCCAGCAGACGACCGGGACAGGGATCCAATGAGCAGTTCTTC. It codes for CASRRPGQGSNEQFF.